Sequencing of this T cell receptor beta chain was carried out in a study of radiotherapy plus CTLA-4 blockade in lung cancer. The CDR3 length is 13 residues. Per germline, CDR1 MNHNY and CDR2 SVGAGI (reference sequence). V was clipped by 5 bases and J by 9 bases, with 14 bases between them. Sequencing used immunoSEQ multiplex PCR; TCRdb keeps in-frame clones, though not all of them. The sample carries more than 55,000 clones, 70% to 85% recorded once. The rearrangement links TRBV6-6 to TRBJ1-3; maybe TRBD1 (5 bases). The sample consisted of peripheral blood, taken from a patient treated with radiotherapy plus ipilimumab. This receptor was obtained from a human donor with non-small cell lung cancer who had a partial response to radiotherapy plus ipilimumab. This CDR3 reads CASSLDSRATIYF. As DNA, the CDR3 is TGTGCCAGCAGTCTAGACAGTCGGGCCACCATATATTTT.